This T cell receptor beta chain comes out of a study of blood T cell repertoires in COVID-19. Overall study: COVID-19 samples from acute and convalescent phases originated in the United States, Italy and Spain. PBMCs, B-cell-depleted T cells, or T cells provided the cDNA or gDNA that made up the material.

Study processing details: Reference gene primer amplification gave nucleated cell count estimates. Using immunoSEQ multiplex PCR, the repertoire was profiled, and TCRdb retains in-frame clones only, with some absent. V and J calls and clone size are as listed in that table; D and trimming were resolved from the DNA. The repertoire consists of some 180,000 clones, with 75% to 90% occurring once and the leading ten covering roughly 7.2%. In Seattle, patients joined the study during active infection and were tracked longitudinally. This TCR was sampled from a woman aged 40 to 55 with COVID-19, enrolled during active disease. Sequences were obtained from peripheral blood.

The CDR3 DNA reads as TGTGCCAGCAGTCGTCTGTCCCCCTCTGGGGCCAACGTCCTGACTTTC. Amino acids: CASSRLSPSGANVLTF. The chain employs TRBV2 and TRBJ2-6, with unresolved D. The CDR3 is 16 residues long. V lost 5 bases and J lost 0, with 11 bases in between. Per germline, CDR1 SNHLY and CDR2 FYNNEI.